Presented here are 26 T cell receptor beta chains from one specimen sequenced in a study of shared clonotypes between healthy human individuals. Profiling relied on immunoSEQ multiplex PCR, and the TCRdb table lists in-frame clones only, not all of them. The sample includes a few hundred thousand clones, around 95% of them seen just once. Selected positively for CCR7 and CD45RO-negative, naive CD8 cells excluded terminally differentiated effector memory CD45RA+ cells. Specimen: naive CD8+ T cells sorted from blood. The receptors originated from a woman aged 25-40 years in good health.

V and J are TRBV10-3 and TRBJ2-5, with D perhaps TRBD2 (5 bases). Germline values: CDR1 ENHRY, CDR2 SYGVKD. V lost 4 bases to trimming and J lost 4 bases, with 10 bases between them. This CDR3 contains 13 residues. DNA of the CDR3: TGTGCCATCAGTGTGTCGGGGTCAGAGACCCAGTACTTC. Amino acid sequence: CAISVSGSETQYF.

The chain carries TRBV5-6 and TRBJ2-7, with no clear D. Germline CDR1 SGHDT, CDR2 YYEEEE. This CDR3 is built from 11 residues. V was pared by 4 bases and J by 5 bases, with 7 bases between. CDR3 sequence: CASSVLDEQYF. The CDR3 DNA reads TGTGCCAGCAGCGTCCTTGACGAGCAGTACTTC.

Of note for this clone: Distinct nucleotide sequences in the sample also encode this CDR3. CDR3 protein: CASSPGTAYEQYF. The CDR3 region has the DNA TGTGCCAGCAGTCCCGGGACAGCCTACGAGCAGTACTTC. The chain couples TRBV27 to TRBJ2-7, with TRBD1 matching 7 bases. The CDR3 extends over 13 amino acids. CDR1 and CDR2 (germline): MNHEY, SMNVEV (reference sequence). With V trimmed by 5 bases and J by 2 bases, 3 bases remained unmatched.

The CDR3 DNA follows: TGTGCCAGCAGCTGGGGGGACAGCAATCAGCCCCAGCATTTT. Its translation: CASSWGDSNQPQHF. The chain is built from TRBV7-9 and TRBJ1-5, with a possible D match to TRBD1 (5 bases). This CDR3 is 14 amino acids long. V was pared by 4 bases and J by 1 base, with 8 bases between. Per germline, CDR1 SEHNR and CDR2 FQNEAQ (reference sequence).

The chain joins TRBV6-1 to TRBJ2-7, with 7 nucleotides matching TRBD2. The CDR3 loop spans 15 amino acids. J was trimmed by 6 bases and V by 2 bases; bases with no gene match: 10. CDR1 is MNHNS and CDR2 is SASEGT in the germline V gene. CDR3 coding DNA: TGTGCCAGCAGTGAACACTCGGGAGGTACGGGCGAGCAGTACTTC. Translating it yields CASSEHSGGTGEQYF.

The chain combines TRBV7-2 with TRBJ1-1; TRBD1 is a possible D gene (5 bases). The CDR3 consists of 15 residues. Germline V gene lookup returns CDR1 SGHTA and CDR2 FQGNSA. Trimming took 2 bases from V and 9 from J, leaving 19 bases between them. This CDR3 is CASSLFSRGDQKAFF. DNA for the CDR3: TGTGCCAGCAGCTTATTTTCAAGGGGTGACCAGAAAGCTTTCTTT.

The chain employs TRBV15 and TRBJ1-1; TRBD1 aligns across 7 bases. Germline V gene lookup returns CDR1 LNHNV and CDR2 YYDKDF (reference sequence). This CDR3 is built from 16 residues. V was clipped by 0 bases and J by 1 base; unmatched bases: 5. The CDR3 DNA reads as TGTGCCACCAGCAGAGATTTGGGGACAGCGAACACTGAAGCTTTCTTT. As protein: CATSRDLGTANTEAFF.

A few counts support this clone. The chain joins TRBV29-1 to TRBJ2-5; tentative D call: TRBD2 (5 bases). The end of the DNA is better explained by TRBJ2-7, so the J call may be wrong. The CDR3 contains 14 residues. Germline assignment: CDR1 SQVTM and CDR2 ANQGSEA. CDR3 in amino acids: CSVDSGDSFYEQYF. In DNA, the CDR3 is TGCAGCGTTGATTCCGGGGATTCATTCTACGAGCAGTACTTC.

This clone was recorded once. V gene TRBV6-5 combines with J gene TRBJ1-4; D uncertain. The germline V and J ends were trimmed by 0 bases and 4 bases, with 9 bases remaining between them. The CDR3 covers 15 residues. Germline V gives CDR1 MNHEY, CDR2 SVGAGI. The DNA for the CDR3 is TGTGCCAGCAGTTACTCGGGGTCTGATAATGAAAAACTGTTTTTT. Its translation: CASSYSGSDNEKLFF.

V is TRBV27 and J is TRBJ2-1; 11 nucleotides agree with TRBD1. J was trimmed by 6 bases and V by 6 bases; bases with no gene match: 7. Germline CDR1 is MNHEY and CDR2 is SMNVEV (reference sequence). The CDR3 is 15 residues long. CDR3 DNA sequence: TGTGCCAGCAGCCTGGACAGGGGGCCCTCCAATGAGCAGTTCTTC. As protein: CASSLDRGPSNEQFF.

The chain couples TRBV19 to TRBJ2-7, with a possible D match to TRBD1 (6 bases). In germline, CDR1 is LNHDA, CDR2 SQIVND (reference sequence). V was shortened by 5 bases and J by 3 bases, with 20 bases between the two germline ends. CDR3 size: 16 residues. The DNA of the CDR3 is TGTGCCAGTAGTGCCGGACAGTCGCCCCAACTCTACGAGCAGTACTTC. This translates into CASSAGQSPQLYEQYF. The full variable domain, completed using reference TRBV19 and TRBJ2-7, is DGGITQSPKYLFRKEGQNVTLSCEQNLNHDAMYWYRQDPGQGLRLIYYSQIVNDFQKGDIAEGYSVSREKKESFPLTVTSAQKNPTAFYLCASSAGQSPQLYEQYFGPGTRLTVT.

The rearrangement uses TRBV5-1 and TRBJ2-1; 9 nucleotides match TRBD2. Germline CDR1 reads SGHRS; CDR2 reads YFSETQ. The CDR3 length is 16 residues. The J segment lost 9 bases and the V segment lost 5 bases, leaving 15 bases of the junction unmatched. For the CDR3, the DNA is TGCGCCAGCAGACTCCTAGGGGCGGGAGGGCCTTTTGAGCAGTTCTTC. This translates into CASRLLGAGGPFEQFF.

V usage is TRBV6-1 and J usage is TRBJ2-2; weak D call: TRBD2 (6 bases). The length of the CDR3 is 13 residues. From germline, CDR1 is MNHNS and CDR2 SASEGT. Trimming pared 6 bases from V and 2 bases from J, leaving 7 bases between. CDR3 region: CASRGTNTGELFF. DNA of the CDR3: TGTGCCAGCAGAGGGACTAACACCGGGGAGCTGTTTTTT.

The V gene is TRBV7-2, the J gene TRBJ2-1; TRBD2 aligns across 11 bases. This CDR3 has 19 amino acids. Germline V gives CDR1 SGHTA, CDR2 FQGNSA. V was clipped by 7 bases and J by 6 bases; unmatched bases: 20. This CDR3 is CASTPRPGLADLRGNEQFF. In nucleotides, the CDR3 is TGTGCCAGCACCCCCCGGCCGGGACTAGCGGATCTAAGGGGCAATGAGCAGTTCTTC.

The V and J genes are TRBV29-1 and TRBJ2-5; D unclear. Trimming left V 0 bases short and J 9 bases short, with 14 bases between. The V gene's germline CDR1 is SQVTM and CDR2 ANQGSEA. The CDR3 has 13 amino acids. CDR3 bases: TGCAGCGTTGAAGATCCCCCCAATTTGGCCCAGTACTTC. Its translation is CSVEDPPNLAQYF.

The J gene is TRBJ2-7, the V gene TRBV7-6, with 7 bases matching TRBD1. The germline V gene encodes CDR1 SGHVS and CDR2 FNYEAQ. The trim removed 2 bases at V and 2 bases at J, leaving 6 bases unmatched. The CDR3 loop spans 15 amino acids. CDR3 nucleotides: TGTGCCAGCAGCTTAATCGAGGGGACAGCCTACGAGCAGTACTTC. Protein sequence: CASSLIEGTAYEQYF.

V is TRBV6-1 and J is TRBJ2-4; tentative D call: TRBD1 (6 bases). CDR1 is MNHNS, CDR2 SASEGT, per germline. The CDR3 has 13 amino acids. The V end lost 6 bases, the J end lost 5 bases, and 11 bases lay between the germline ends. CDR3 in DNA: TGTGCCAGCAGGTACAGGGCGGAAAACATTCAGTACTTC. It yields the protein CASRYRAENIQYF.

The chain carries TRBV2 and TRBJ1-5, with 8 bases aligning to TRBD1. The ends lost 3 bases at V and 0 bases at J; junction bases unmatched: 7. The CDR3 is 17 residues long. Looked up from germline, CDR1 is SNHLY and CDR2 is FYNNEI. The chain's CDR3 is CASSDWGQVLSNQPQHF. CDR3 DNA: TGTGCCAGCAGTGATTGGGGACAGGTCCTTAGCAATCAGCCCCAGCATTTT.

CDR3 sequence: CASSQRMGHSNTGELFF. DNA of the CDR3: TGCGCCAGCAGCCAAAGGATGGGACACTCGAACACCGGGGAGCTGTTTTTT. This chain links TRBV4-1 with TRBJ2-2; D is perhaps TRBD1 (6 bases). The CDR3 contains 17 residues. Between the trimmed V and J ends, which lost 2 bases and 0 bases, there was a span of 13 bases. Germline V CDR1 and CDR2: MGHRA, YSYEKL.

V and J are TRBV28 and TRBJ2-7; a possible D gene is TRBD2 (6 bases). V was clipped by 5 bases and J by 2 bases, with 22 bases between them. The CDR3 spans 17 residues. Germline V gene data show CDR1 as MDHEN and CDR2 as SYDVKM. The CDR3 DNA sequence: TGTGCCAGCAGTCAACCCCAGGGAACCGGGGGTACCTACGAGCAGTACTTC. Its protein product is CASSQPQGTGGTYEQYF.

The V call is TRBV9, the J call TRBJ1-1, with 9 bases identical to TRBD1. The CDR3 runs to 14 residues. The junction had 6 bases not matched to a gene; V was cut back by 0 bases and J by 9 bases. CDR1 and CDR2 (germline): SGDLS, YYNGEE. The CDR3 is CASSVGGQGQKAFF. For the CDR3, the DNA is TGTGCCAGCAGCGTAGGGGGACAGGGTCAAAAAGCTTTCTTT.

This chain uses TRBV10-3 with TRBJ2-5; D gene uncertain. Per the germline V gene, CDR1 is ENHRY and CDR2 is SYGVKD. The V gene lost 3 bases and the J gene lost 4 bases, with 6 bases spanning the gap. The CDR3 length is 12 residues. CDR3 residues: CAISDLRETQYF. Here the CDR3 DNA reads TGTGCCATCAGTGATTTAAGAGAGACCCAGTACTTC.

This chain uses TRBV6-1 with TRBJ2-3; D is unclear. This CDR3 has 14 residues. V lost 0 bases and J lost 0, with 4 bases in between. From germline, CDR1 is MNHNS and CDR2 SASEGT. CDR3 DNA: TGTGCCAGCAGTGAAGCCCTCAGCACAGATACGCAGTATTTT. As protein: CASSEALSTDTQYF.

J is TRBJ2-5 and V is TRBV11-2; the match to TRBD2 covers 7 bases. Looked up from germline, CDR1 is SGHAT and CDR2 is FQNNGV. J was trimmed by 5 bases and V by 1 base; bases with no gene match: 13. This CDR3 is built from 17 residues. DNA of the CDR3: TGTGCCAGCAGCTTAGCCCTTCGAGGGAGGGTAGGGGAGACCCAGTACTTC. It encodes CASSLALRGRVGETQYF.

The chain uses TRBV9 and TRBJ2-7; possible D gene TRBD2, 5 bases. The CDR3 runs to 17 residues. V lost 3 bases and J 5 bases, leaving 24 bases between the germline ends. Germline CDR1 is SGDLS and CDR2 is YYNGEE. In nucleotides, the CDR3 is TGTGCCAGCAGCGCACCTCCCCGGAGGCACCTAACGGACGAGCAGTACTTC. Amino acid sequence: CASSAPPRRHLTDEQYF.

The chain couples TRBV19 to TRBJ1-2; 10 positions match TRBD1. The V gene end was trimmed by 7 bases and the J gene end by 4 bases; junction bases not matched to a gene: 12. This CDR3 is 16 amino acids long. CDR1 is LNHDA and CDR2 is SQIVND in the germline V gene (reference sequence). CDR3 DNA sequence: TGTGCCAGTACCCCGGGACAGGGGAAATCCTTCTATGGCTACACCTTC. Amino acid sequence: CASTPGQGKSFYGYTF.